A selection of T cell receptor beta chains follows, all from one sample in a study of Ad26.COV2.S vaccination and SARS-CoV-2 variants. Some clones are missing from TCRdb's copy, which holds only in-frame ones; the method was immunoSEQ multiplex PCR. The sample has about 350,000 clones; about 90% are singletons. The sequences come from peripheral blood, collected after recovery from COVID-19. The origin of the receptors is a human donor who had recovered from COVID-19. Each CDR3 is given with its conserved first and last residue. A D gene is named only where the DNA matches it firmly. A row's size may be missing; if present it is once, few, many or a size class.

cdr3_length j_call d_call clone_size v_call cdr3_nt cdr3_aa
16 TRBJ2-7 TRBD2 once TRBV6-6 TGTGCCAGCAGTTACTCCAGACTAGCGAACCCCTACGAGCAGTACTTC CASSYSRLANPYEQYF
17 TRBJ1-3 TRBD1 . TRBV11-2 TGTGCCAGCAGCAAACGGGACAGGGGGTCTATTGGAAACACCATATATTTT CASSKRDRGSIGNTIYF
15 TRBJ2-7 . . TRBV11-1 TGTGCCAGCAGCTTAGCGGGGGTCCGGCAGTACGAGCAGTACTTC CASSLAGVRQYEQYF
15 TRBJ2-1 TRBD2 once TRBV7-3 TGTGCCAGCAGCTCCCCTAGCGGGGGCACGGGTGAGCAGTTCTTC CASSSPSGGTGEQFF
15 TRBJ2-7 TRBD2 . TRBV14 TGTGCCAGCAGCCCGGGACTAGCAGCCTCCTACGAGCAGTACTTC CASSPGLAASYEQYF
14 TRBJ1-1 . . TRBV3-1/TRBV3-2 TGTGCCAGCAGCCAAGAAAGGGGGAACACTGAAGCTTTCTTT CASSQERGNTEAFF
13 TRBJ1-2 . . TRBV6-5 TGTGCCAGCAGTCTCTTGGAAGGACGTGGCTACACCTTC CASSLLEGRGYTF
13 TRBJ2-1 . . TRBV27 TGTGCCAGCAGGAGGGGTCCCTACAATGAGCAGTTCTTC CASRRGPYNEQFF
16 TRBJ2-3 . . TRBV5-1 TGCGCCAGCAGCTTCAGGGGCGGCCCCCGGGCAGATACGCAGTATTTT CASSFRGGPRADTQYF
13 TRBJ2-5 . . TRBV7-2 TGTGCCAGCAGTTACGACAGCCAAGAGACCCAGTACTTC CASSYDSQETQYF
16 TRBJ1-2 TRBD1 . TRBV6-6 TGTGCCAGCAGAGGTCGGACAGGGTTGGGAAGGGATGGCTACACCTTC CASRGRTGLGRDGYTF
13 TRBJ2-7 TRBD2 . TRBV2 TGTGCCAGCAGAGCGGGGGTCTCCTACGAGCAGTACTTC CASRAGVSYEQYF
14 TRBJ1-2 TRBD1 . TRBV6-5 TGTGCCAGCAGTTACTCTCCTGACAGGGTTGGCTACACCTTC CASSYSPDRVGYTF
16 TRBJ2-7 TRBD2 . TRBV4-2 TGTGCCAGCAGCCACTCCGGGACTAGCGGGGACGACGAGCAGTACTTC CASSHSGTSGDDEQYF
16 TRBJ1-5 . . TRBV6-6 TGTGCCAGCAACGCTCTGCTCGACAGAGGCAATCAGCCCCAGCATTTT CASNALLDRGNQPQHF
15 TRBJ2-1 TRBD2 . TRBV6-5 TGTGCCAGCAGTAACGGGGGGGTCCACCGAAATGAGCAGTTCTTC CASSNGGVHRNEQFF